A single sample is the source of the 2 T cell receptor beta chains below, sequenced in a study of PD-1 blockade in classical Hodgkin lymphoma. There was relapse after autologous stem cell transplantation in every patient, and there was variation in brentuximab vedotin exposure. The protocol was immunoSEQ multiplex PCR, while the TCRdb copy is restricted to in-frame clones and leaves out a portion. The sample has some 84,000 clones; about 89% are singletons. The sequences come from peripheral blood mononuclear cells (PBMCs), collected at baseline. The receptor source for this set is a human donor with classical Hodgkin lymphoma.

The chain has TRBV14 and TRBJ2-5; 10 bases are shared with TRBD2. Germline values: CDR1 SGHDN, CDR2 FVKESK. J was trimmed by 5 bases and V by 0 bases; bases with no gene match: 9. The CDR3 spans 17 residues. CDR3 in amino acids: CASSQDWASGRLETQYF. The CDR3 nucleotides read TGTGCCAGCAGCCAAGATTGGGCTAGCGGGAGATTGGAGACCCAGTACTTC.

V is TRBV4-3 and J is TRBJ2-7; D is ambiguous. V was clipped by 0 bases and J by 3 bases, with 15 bases between them. The CDR3 sequence is 16 residues long. Germline V gene sequence: CDR1 LGHNA, CDR2 YSLEER. CDR3: CASSQDLPPRVYEQYF. CDR3 coding DNA: TGCGCCAGCAGCCAAGATCTACCCCCCCGGGTCTACGAGCAGTACTTC.